This T cell receptor (beta chain) was captured by sequencing in a study of T cell responses to AZD1222 COVID-19 vaccine. Study-wide results and limits: Possibly, clonal diversity was underestimated; donors were largely white British and included more females. Only a handful of AZD1222 recipients tested seropositive at baseline. Only after the peak T cell response were repertoires sampled.

As regards this clone: The target antigen is unknown.

V lost 4 bases and J lost 5, with 14 bases in between. CDR3 length equals 14 residues. Germline-derived CDR1 and CDR2 are SGHTA and FQGNSA. Repertoires were generated with immunoSEQ multiplex PCR, while TCRdb's copy carries only in-frame clones and drops some. Among fewer than 150,000 clones listed, around 90% were seen once. The gene calls are TRBV7-2 and TRBJ1-1; D is perhaps TRBD1 (5 bases). This specimen consisted of peripheral blood, obtained on day 0 of AZD1222 vaccination. This clonotype originated in an adult in good health. The CDR3 nucleotides are TGTGCCAGCAGCTCCCAGGGCCCTGGGACTGAAGCTTTCTTT. Its protein is CASSSQGPGTEAFF.